This T cell receptor beta chain comes out of a study of blood T cell repertoires in COVID-19. V dropped 4 bases and J dropped 9; count of bases not matched to a gene: 14. CDR1 LNHDA and CDR2 SQIVND come from the germline V gene (reference sequence). The CDR3 consists of 15 residues. The protocol was immunoSEQ multiplex PCR, while the TCRdb copy is restricted to in-frame clones and leaves out a portion. This table has about 260,000 clones, 86% appearing once. Specimen: PBMCs or T cells enriched from blood (not recorded which). The TCR was taken from a woman between 50 and 59 years old who had recovered from COVID-19. V and J are TRBV19 and TRBJ1-1, with 7 bases identical to TRBD1. CDR3 region: CASSTLTGAHGKAFF. The CDR3 DNA reads TGTGCCAGTAGTACCCTCACAGGGGCCCATGGTAAAGCTTTCTTT.